A single sample is the source of the 16 T cell receptor beta chains below, sequenced in a study of T cells in Graves' hyperthyroidism and ophthalmopathy. The source material, RNA transcripts, was used to amplify TCR beta CDR3 regions. The HTBI primer set was used in a first-round RT-PCR of the TCR CDR3. One entry per CDR3 protein, called by TCRdb with MiXCR from the multiplex PCR reads. Of approximately 420,000 distinct CDR3 sequences in the sample, about an eighth are singletons; the top ten hold 4% to 6.5%. Material for sequencing was blood. These receptors were obtained from a woman younger than 30 with Graves' hyperthyroidism.

This clonotype was found many times. This chain uses TRBV11-2 with TRBJ2-3; D is unresolved. CDR3 length: 16 amino acids. Trimming took 3 bases from V and 0 from J, leaving 13 bases between them. Germline CDR1 SGHAT, CDR2 FQNNGV. CDR3 protein: CASSLTTRTSTDTQYF. For the CDR3, the DNA is TGTGCCAGCAGCTTGACGACCAGAACTAGCACAGATACGCAGTATTTT.

The sample holds a few counts of this clonotype. A much larger clone is a single base away; this may be a read error. The CDR3 here is CASSEVQPQHF. CDR3 nucleotide sequence: TGTGCCAGCAGTGAGGTTCAGCCCCAGCATTTT. This chain uses TRBV6-1 with TRBJ1-5; D remains ambiguous. The CDR3 has 11 amino acids. In germline, CDR1 is MNHNS, CDR2 SASEGT. The V end lost 3 bases, the J end lost 6 bases, and 3 bases lay between the germline ends.

The V call is TRBV19, the J call TRBJ1-1, with a weak D call TRBD1 (5 bases). The germline V and J ends were trimmed by 4 bases and 7 bases, with 10 bases remaining between them. CDR1 is LNHDA and CDR2 is SQIVND in the germline V gene (reference sequence). CDR3 length: 12 amino acids. The CDR3 reads CASSTWGNEAFF. The CDR3 DNA reads as TGTGCCAGTAGTACCTGGGGGAATGAAGCTTTCTTT.

V gene TRBV11-2 combines with J gene TRBJ2-3, with 7 bases matching TRBD2. The CDR3 runs 17 residues. Germline CDR1 and CDR2: SGHAT and FQNNGV. V lost 0 bases, J lost 6 bases, and 12 bases stayed unmatched. CDR3 in amino acids: CASSLEVMRTRTDTQYF. The CDR3 nucleotides read TGTGCCAGCAGCTTAGAGGTTATGCGGACTAGAACCGATACGCAGTATTTT.

V gene TRBV4-1 combines with J gene TRBJ2-2; 12 bases are a match to TRBD2. Germline lookup yields CDR1 MGHRA and CDR2 YSYEKL. The CDR3 totals 18 residues. V trimming: 0 bases; J trimming: 8 bases; junction bases outside the gene matches: 10. CDR3 sequence: CASSQDWETSGRVGELFF. The CDR3 DNA follows: TGCGCCAGCAGCCAAGATTGGGAGACTAGCGGGAGAGTGGGGGAGCTGTTTTTT.

This clonotype was observed at least ten times. V and J are TRBV30 and TRBJ1-1; no reliable D call. The CDR3 consists of 15 residues. Germline CDR1 and CDR2: GTSNPN and SVGIG (reference sequence). V lost 4 bases and J 1 base, leaving 16 bases between the germline ends. CDR3 in amino acids: CAWIDPGHQNTEAFF. DNA for the CDR3: TGTGCCTGGATAGACCCGGGCCACCAGAACACTGAAGCTTTCTTT.

The sample holds many counts of this clonotype. This chain links TRBV20-1 with TRBJ2-5, with a tentative D call TRBD2 (6 bases). CDR1 is DFQATT, CDR2 SNEGSKA, per germline (reference sequence). The CDR3 is 14 residues long. V was clipped by 6 bases and J by 0 bases, with 14 bases between them. The CDR3 region is CSANNPGDQETQYF. CDR3 DNA sequence: TGCAGTGCGAATAACCCGGGGGACCAAGAGACCCAGTACTTC.

The chain has TRBV9 and TRBJ1-2; possibly TRBD1 for D (6 bases). CDR1 is SGDLS, CDR2 YYNGEE, per germline. Trimming stripped 3 bases from V and 6 bases from J, with 18 bases between. This CDR3 contains 15 residues. DNA of the CDR3: TGTGCCAGCAGCGGACTCGACAGGCGCTCGGATGGCTACACCTTC. Amino acid sequence: CASSGLDRRSDGYTF.

This clonotype occurred many times. The chain couples TRBV13 to TRBJ2-4; D possibly corresponds to TRBD1 (7 bases). The CDR3 spans 16 residues. Germline V lookup: CDR1 PRHDT, CDR2 FYEKMQ (reference sequence). The V end was cut by 6 bases, the J end by 0 bases, with 15 bases between. CDR3 nucleotide sequence: TGTGCCAGCAGACGGAGGGACAGCCTAGCCAAAAACATTCAGTACTTC. Encoded protein: CASRRRDSLAKNIQYF.

This clonotype showed up many times. The chain employs TRBV7-8 and TRBJ2-5; 12 positions match TRBD2. V lost 5 bases, J lost 1 base, and 8 bases stayed unmatched. There are 17 residues in the CDR3. Germline CDR1 reads SGHVS; CDR2 reads FQNEAQ. DNA of the CDR3: TGTGCCAGCAGCCCTGGACTAGCGGGAAGCCTCCAAGAGACCCAGTACTTC. Translating it yields CASSPGLAGSLQETQYF.

This clonotype was detected ten times or more. This rearrangement joins TRBV12-3 or TRBV12-4 to TRBJ2-3, with D possibly being TRBD2 (5 bases). The CDR3 runs to 17 residues. The ends were cut back, 4 bases at V and 0 bases at J, with 17 bases in the middle. Here the CDR3 DNA reads TGTGCCAGCAGTTCGCCCACGGGGTCCTATAGCACAGATACGCAGTATTTT. This gives the protein CASSSPTGSYSTDTQYF.

This clonotype was detected many times. The rearrangement joins TRBV2 to TRBJ2-5, with D hard to call. The CDR3 runs 12 residues. The V and J ends lost 8 bases and 1 base respectively, with 8 bases between them. The germline V gene has CDR1 SNHLY and CDR2 FYNNEI. CDR3 nucleotide sequence: TGTGCCAGCCGGGCGGCCCAAGAGACCCAGTACTTC. This sequence encodes CASRAAQETQYF.

This clonotype was observed at least ten times. The V and J genes are TRBV10-3 and TRBJ2-5; TRBD1 agrees at 7 bases. V shed 6 bases, J shed 5 bases, and the junction held 6 bases outside the gene matches. Looked up from germline, CDR1 is ENHRY and CDR2 is SYGVKD. This CDR3 region has 13 residues. In nucleotides, the CDR3 is TGTGCCATCAGCTCGACAGGGCGCGAGACCCAGTACTTC. Protein sequence: CAISSTGRETQYF.

The CDR3 reads CSVDRTGTTEAFF. CDR3 in DNA: TGCAGCGTCGATAGGACAGGTACAACTGAAGCTTTCTTT. This chain joins TRBV29-1 and TRBJ1-1; TRBD1 agrees at 7 bases. Trimming took 6 bases from V and 5 from J; bases not matched to a gene: 9. CDR1 is SQVTM, CDR2 ANQGSEA, per germline. This CDR3 is built from 13 residues.

The chain employs TRBV6-1 and TRBJ2-1, with 7 bases that match TRBD1. From germline, CDR1 is MNHNS and CDR2 SASEGT. The ends lost 6 bases at V and 1 base at J; junction bases unmatched: 12. The CDR3 runs 17 residues. The CDR3 DNA reads TGTGCCAGCAGCAGGGACAGAGTTATTTATTCCTACAATGAGCAGTTCTTC. This codes for CASSRDRVIYSYNEQFF.

This clonotype was recorded at least ten times. The J gene is TRBJ1-1, the V gene TRBV12-3 or TRBV12-4; a possible D gene is TRBD1 (5 bases). The CDR3 runs 14 residues. Between the trimmed V and J ends, which lost 7 bases and 0 bases, there was a span of 12 bases. The CDR3 is CASNTGLLNTEAFF. The DNA of the CDR3 is TGTGCCAGCAATACAGGTTTATTGAACACTGAAGCTTTCTTT.